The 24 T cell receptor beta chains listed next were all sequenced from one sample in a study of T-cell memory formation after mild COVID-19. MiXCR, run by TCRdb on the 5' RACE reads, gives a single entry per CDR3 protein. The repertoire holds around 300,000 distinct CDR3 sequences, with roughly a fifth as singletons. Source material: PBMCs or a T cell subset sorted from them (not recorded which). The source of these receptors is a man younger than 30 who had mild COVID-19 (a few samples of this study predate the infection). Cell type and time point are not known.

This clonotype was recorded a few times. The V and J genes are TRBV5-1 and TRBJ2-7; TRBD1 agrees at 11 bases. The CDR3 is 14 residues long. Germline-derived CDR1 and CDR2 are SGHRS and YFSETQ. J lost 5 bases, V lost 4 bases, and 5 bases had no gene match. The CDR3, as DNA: TGCGCCAGCAGCAGAGGGACAGGGGGGAACGAGCAGTACGTC. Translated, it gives CASSRGTGGNEQYV.

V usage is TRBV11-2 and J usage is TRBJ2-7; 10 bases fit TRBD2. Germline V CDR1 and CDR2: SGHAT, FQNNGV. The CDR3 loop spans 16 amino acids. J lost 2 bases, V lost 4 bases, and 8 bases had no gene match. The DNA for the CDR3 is TGTGCCAGCAGCTCCCGTGCTAGCGGGGGCGCCTACGAGCAGTACGTC. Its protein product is CASSSRASGGAYEQYV.

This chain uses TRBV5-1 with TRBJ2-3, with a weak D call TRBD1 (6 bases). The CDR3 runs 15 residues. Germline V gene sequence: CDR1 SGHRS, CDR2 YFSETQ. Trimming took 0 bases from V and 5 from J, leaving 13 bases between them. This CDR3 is CASSLEQGRRDTQYF. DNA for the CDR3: TGCGCCAGCAGCTTGGAACAGGGCAGGAGAGATACGCAGTATTTT.

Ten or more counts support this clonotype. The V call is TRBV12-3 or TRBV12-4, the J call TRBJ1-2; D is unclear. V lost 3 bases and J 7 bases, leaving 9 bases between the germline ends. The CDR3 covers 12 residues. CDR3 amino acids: CASSFFRGGYTF. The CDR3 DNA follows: TGTGCCAGCAGTTTCTTCCGGGGTGGCTACACCTTC.

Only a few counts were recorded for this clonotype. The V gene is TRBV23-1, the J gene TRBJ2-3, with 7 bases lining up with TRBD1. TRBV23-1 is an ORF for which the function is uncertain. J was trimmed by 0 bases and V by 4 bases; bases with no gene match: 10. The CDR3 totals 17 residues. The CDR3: CASSLPAGTESTDTQYF. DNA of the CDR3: TGCGCCAGCAGTCTCCCTGCCGGGACAGAGAGCACAGATACGCAGTATTTT.

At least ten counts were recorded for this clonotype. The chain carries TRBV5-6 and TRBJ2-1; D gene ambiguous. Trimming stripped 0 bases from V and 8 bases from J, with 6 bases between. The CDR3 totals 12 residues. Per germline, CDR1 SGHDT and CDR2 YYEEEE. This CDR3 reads CASSLGGYEQFF. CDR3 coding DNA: TGTGCCAGCAGCTTGGGAGGTTATGAGCAGTTCTTC.

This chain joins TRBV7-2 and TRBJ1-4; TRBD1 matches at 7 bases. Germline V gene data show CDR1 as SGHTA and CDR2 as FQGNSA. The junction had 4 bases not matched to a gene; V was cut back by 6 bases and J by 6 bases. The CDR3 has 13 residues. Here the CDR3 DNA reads TGTGCCAGCAGACGACAGGGTGATGAAAAACTGTTTTTT. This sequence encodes CASRRQGDEKLFF.

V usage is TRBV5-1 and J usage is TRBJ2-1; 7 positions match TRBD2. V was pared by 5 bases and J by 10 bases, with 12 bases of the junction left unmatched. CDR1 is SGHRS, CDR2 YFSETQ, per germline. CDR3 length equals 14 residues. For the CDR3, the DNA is TGCGCCAGCAGTCGAGGACTAGTTGGGTGGGAGCAGTTCTTC. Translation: CASSRGLVGWEQFF. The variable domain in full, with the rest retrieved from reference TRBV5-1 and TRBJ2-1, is KAGVTQTPRYLIKTRGQQVTLSCSPISGHRSVSWYQQTPGQGLQFLFEYFSETQRNKGNFPGRFSGRQFSNSRSEMNVSTLELGDSALYLCASSRGLVGWEQFFGPGTRLTVL.

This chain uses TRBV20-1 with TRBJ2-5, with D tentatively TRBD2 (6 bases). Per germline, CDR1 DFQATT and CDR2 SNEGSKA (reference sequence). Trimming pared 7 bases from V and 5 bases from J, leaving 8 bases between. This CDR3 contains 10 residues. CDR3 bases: TGCAGTGGGGGGAGGGAGACCCAGTACTTC. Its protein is CSGGRETQYF.

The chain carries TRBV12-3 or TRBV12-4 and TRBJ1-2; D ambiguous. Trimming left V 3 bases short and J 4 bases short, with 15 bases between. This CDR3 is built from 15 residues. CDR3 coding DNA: TGTGCCAGCAGTTTGAGGGTCTCTACCCTCTATGGCTACACCTTC. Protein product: CASSLRVSTLYGYTF.

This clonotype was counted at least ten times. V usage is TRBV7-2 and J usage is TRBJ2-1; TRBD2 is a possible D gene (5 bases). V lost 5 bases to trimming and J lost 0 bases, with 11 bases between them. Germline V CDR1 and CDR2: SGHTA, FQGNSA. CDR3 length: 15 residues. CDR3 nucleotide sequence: TGTGCCAGCAGCATAACACTAGGCTCCTACAATGAGCAGTTCTTC. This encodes CASSITLGSYNEQFF.

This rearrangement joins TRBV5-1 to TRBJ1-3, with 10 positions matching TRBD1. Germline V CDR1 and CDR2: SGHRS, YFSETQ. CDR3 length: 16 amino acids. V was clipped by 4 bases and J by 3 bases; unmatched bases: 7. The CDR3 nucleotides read TGCGCCAGCAGCATCTCGACAGGGGGCTATGGAAACACCATATATTTT. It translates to CASSISTGGYGNTIYF. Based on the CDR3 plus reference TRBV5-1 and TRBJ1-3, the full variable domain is KAGVTQTPRYLIKTRGQQVTLSCSPISGHRSVSWYQQTPGQGLQFLFEYFSETQRNKGNFPGRFSGRQFSNSRSEMNVSTLELGDSALYLCASSISTGGYGNTIYFGEGSWLTVV.

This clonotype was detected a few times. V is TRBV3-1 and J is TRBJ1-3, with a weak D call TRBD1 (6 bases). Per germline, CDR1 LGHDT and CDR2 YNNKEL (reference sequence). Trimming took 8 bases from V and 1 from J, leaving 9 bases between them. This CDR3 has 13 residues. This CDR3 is CASGGASGNTIYF. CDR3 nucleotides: TGTGCCAGCGGGGGGGCATCTGGAAACACCATATATTTT.

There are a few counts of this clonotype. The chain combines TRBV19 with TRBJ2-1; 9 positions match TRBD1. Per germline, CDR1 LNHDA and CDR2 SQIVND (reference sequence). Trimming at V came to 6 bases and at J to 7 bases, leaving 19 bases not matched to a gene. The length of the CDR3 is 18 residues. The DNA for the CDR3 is TGTGCCAGTAGGCGAAGAGGGGTCGGGACAGGGATTAGTAATGAGCAGTTCTTC. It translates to CASRRRGVGTGISNEQFF.

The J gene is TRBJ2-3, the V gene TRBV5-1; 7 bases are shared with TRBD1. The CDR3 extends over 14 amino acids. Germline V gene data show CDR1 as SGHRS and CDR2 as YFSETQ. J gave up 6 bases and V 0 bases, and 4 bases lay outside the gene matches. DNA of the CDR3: TGCGCCAGCAGCTTGGACAGGGGCGCGGATACGCAGTATTTT. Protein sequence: CASSLDRGADTQYF.

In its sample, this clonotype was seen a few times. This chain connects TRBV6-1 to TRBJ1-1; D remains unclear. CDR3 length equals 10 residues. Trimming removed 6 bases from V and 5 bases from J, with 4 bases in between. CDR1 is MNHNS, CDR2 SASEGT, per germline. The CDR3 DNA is TGTGCCAGCAGAAGTACTGAAGCTTTCTTT. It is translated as CASRSTEAFF.

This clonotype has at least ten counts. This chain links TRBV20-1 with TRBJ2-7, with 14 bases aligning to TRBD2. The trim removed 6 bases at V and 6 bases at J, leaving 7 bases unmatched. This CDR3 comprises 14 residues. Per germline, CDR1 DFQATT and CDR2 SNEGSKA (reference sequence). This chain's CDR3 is CSASGTSGGLEQYF. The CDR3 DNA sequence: TGCAGTGCGTCCGGGACTAGCGGGGGTCTCGAGCAGTACTTC.

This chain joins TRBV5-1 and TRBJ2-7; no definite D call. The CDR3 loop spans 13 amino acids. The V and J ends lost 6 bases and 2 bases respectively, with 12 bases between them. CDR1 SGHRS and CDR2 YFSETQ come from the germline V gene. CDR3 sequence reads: CASTSGCTYEQYV. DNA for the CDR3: TGCGCCAGCACTTCTGGGTGCACCTACGAGCAGTACGTC.

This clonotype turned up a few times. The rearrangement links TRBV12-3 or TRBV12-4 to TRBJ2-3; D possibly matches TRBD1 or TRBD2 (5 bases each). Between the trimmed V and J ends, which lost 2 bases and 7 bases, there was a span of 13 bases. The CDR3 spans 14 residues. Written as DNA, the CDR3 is TGTGCCAGCAGTTTAAGTGTGGGGGTGAATACGCAGTATTTT. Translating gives CASSLSVGVNTQYF.

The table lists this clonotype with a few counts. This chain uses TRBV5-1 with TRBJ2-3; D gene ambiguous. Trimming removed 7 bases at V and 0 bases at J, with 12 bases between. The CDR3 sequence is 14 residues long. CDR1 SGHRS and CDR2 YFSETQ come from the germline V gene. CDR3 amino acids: CASLRFDSTDTQYF. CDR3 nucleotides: TGCGCCAGCCTCAGGTTTGATAGCACAGATACGCAGTATTTT.

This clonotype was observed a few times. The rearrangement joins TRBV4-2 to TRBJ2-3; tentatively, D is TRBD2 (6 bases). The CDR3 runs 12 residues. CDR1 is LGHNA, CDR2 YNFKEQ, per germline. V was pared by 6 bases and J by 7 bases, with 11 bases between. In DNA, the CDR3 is TGTGCCAGCAGTCCTGGGACTCATACGCAGTATTTT. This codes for CASSPGTHTQYF.

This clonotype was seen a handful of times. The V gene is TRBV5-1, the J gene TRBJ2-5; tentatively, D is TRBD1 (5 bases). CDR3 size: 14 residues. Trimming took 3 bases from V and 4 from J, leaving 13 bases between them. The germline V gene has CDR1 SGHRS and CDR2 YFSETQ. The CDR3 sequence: CASSSQGGGETQYF. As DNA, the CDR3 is TGCGCCAGCAGCTCCCAGGGTGGCGGAGAGACCCAGTACTTC.

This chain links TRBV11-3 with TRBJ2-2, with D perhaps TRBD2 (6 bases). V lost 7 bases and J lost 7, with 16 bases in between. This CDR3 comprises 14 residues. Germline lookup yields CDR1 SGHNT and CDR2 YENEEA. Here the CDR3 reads CASTRREEGGELFF. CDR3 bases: TGTGCCAGCACCCGGAGGGAAGAGGGCGGGGAGCTGTTTTTT.

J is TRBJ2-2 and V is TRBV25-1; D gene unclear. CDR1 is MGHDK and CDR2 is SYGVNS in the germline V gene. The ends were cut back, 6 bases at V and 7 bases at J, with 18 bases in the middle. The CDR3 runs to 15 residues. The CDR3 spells CASSDSLWRIGELFF. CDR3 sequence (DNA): TGTGCCAGCAGCGATTCTCTTTGGCGGATCGGGGAGCTGTTTTTT. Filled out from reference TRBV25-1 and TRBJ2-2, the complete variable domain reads EADIYQTPRYLVIGTGKKITLECSQTMGHDKMYWYQQDPGMELHLIHYSYGVNSTEKGDLSSESTVSRIRTEHFPLTLESARPSHTSQYLCASSDSLWRIGELFFGEGSRLTVL.